This entry lists 27 T cell receptor beta chains sequenced from one sample in a study of tissue T cells after allogeneic stem cell transplantation. The protocol was immunoSEQ multiplex PCR, while the TCRdb copy is restricted to in-frame clones and leaves out a portion. The repertoire includes roughly 6,800 clones, 50% of them detected once, and about 4% sits in the top ten. Sample time point: mouse harvest day 7 after allogeneic transplant. Mouse grafts combined 10^7 T-cell-depleted bone marrow cells with 10^6 splenic CD5+ T cells. The sequencing input was gut tissue. These receptors originate from a female BALB/c mouse given C57BL/6 T cells with graft-versus-host disease after an allogeneic hematopoietic cell transplant.

Details on this clone: Mouse names are used for the genes. The observed sequence ends 1 residue before the CDR3 terminus, with the missing tail filled in from the germline J gene. This sample also contains other DNA sequences that code for the same CDR3. The V and J genes are TRBV26 and TRBJ2-7, with 8 bases lining up with TRBD1. With 2 bases clipped from V and 7 bases from J, the junction kept 4 bases outside the gene matches. CDR1 is KGHPV, CDR2 FQNQEV, per germline (reference sequence). The CDR3 length is 13 residues. CDR3 region: CASSLDRGREQYF. CDR3 bases read: TGTGCCAGCAGTCTGGACAGGGGAAGGGAACAGTAC. The full variable domain, with the rest looked up from reference TRBV26 and TRBJ2-7, is NSKVIQTPRYLVKGQGQKAKMRCIPEKGHPVVFWYQQNKNNEFKFLINFQNQEVLQQIDMTEKRFSAECPSNSPCSLEIQSSEAGDSALYLCASSLDRGREQYFGPGTRLTVL.

This clone was seen a few times. Gene names are mouse gene names. The read terminates 1 residue before the CDR3 end, so the remaining end is supplied by the germline J gene. V is TRBV23 and J is TRBJ1-4; TRBD1 is the table's D call and was not checked against the DNA. The CDR3 covers 14 residues. CDR1 is KGHTA and CDR2 is FQNQQP in the germline V gene. The sequenced part of the CDR3 DNA is TGCTCCAGCAGCGGGACAATTTCCAACGAAAGATTATTT. Its translation: CSSSGTISNERLF. The whole CDR3 reads CSSSGTISNERLFF.

A note on this clone: The germline and genes are mouse ones. The read comes to an end 1 residue before the CDR3 does, leaving the germline J gene to fill in the end. The chain combines TRBV1 with TRBJ2-3; 7 nucleotides agree with TRBD1. V trimming: 3 bases; J trimming: 1 base; junction bases outside the gene matches: 1. Looked up from germline, CDR1 is NSQYPW and CDR2 is LRSPGD (reference sequence). This CDR3 is built from 14 residues. This CDR3 is CTCSAGTGAETLYF. The CDR3 DNA, read in part, is TGCACCTGCAGTGCCGGGACAGGTGCAGAAACGCTGTAT.

This clone was recorded only once. The gene names given are mouse names. CDR3 DNA, as far as it was read: TGTGCCAGCGGGGACAGGGACGGTCAAAACACCTTGTAC. It specifies CASGDRDGQNTLY. The entire CDR3 reads CASGDRDGQNTLYF. The chain recombines TRBV13-2 with TRBJ2-4; 8 bases line up with TRBD1. The read falls 1 residue short of the CDR3 end, and the missing part is taken from the germline J gene. The CDR3 sequence is 14 residues long. Losses at the gene ends were 5 bases for V and 1 base for J; bases not matched to a gene: 3. Germline lookup yields CDR1 NNHNN and CDR2 SYGAGS (reference sequence).

To note about this clone: Mouse gene names apply. CDR3 sequence reads: CASSLSDRGPNERLFF. The sequenced CDR3 bases are TGTGCCAGCAGTCTGTCGGACAGGGGGCCCAACGAAAGATTATTT. V gene TRBV26 combines with J gene TRBJ1-4; the match to TRBD1 covers 11 bases. Read data end 1 residue before the CDR3 end; the end is taken from the germline J gene. After removal of 0 bases from V and 3 bases from J, the junction contained 0 bases not matched to a gene. Per germline, CDR1 KGHPV and CDR2 FQNQEV (reference sequence). CDR3 length: 16 amino acids. The full variable domain, in which reference TRBV26 and TRBJ1-4 provide the parts outside the CDR3, is NSKVIQTPRYLVKGQGQKAKMRCIPEKGHPVVFWYQQNKNNEFKFLINFQNQEVLQQIDMTEKRFSAECPSNSPCSLEIQSSEAGDSALYLCASSLSDRGPNERLFFGHGTKLSVL.

Comment on this clone: Gene names follow the mouse nomenclature. The CDR3 goes on 1 residue after the read ends, and that part is filled in from the germline J gene. The gene calls are TRBV4 and TRBJ2-3; possibly TRBD1 for D (6 bases). From germline, CDR1 is LGHDT and CDR2 YNNKQL (reference sequence). V dropped 3 bases and J dropped 5 bases, with 6 bases sitting between them. The CDR3 consists of 12 residues. The CDR3 bases that were read are TGTGCCAGCAGCTACAGGGGAGAAACGCTGTAT. Its translation: CASSYRGETLY. The whole CDR3 sequence reads CASSYRGETLYF.

Worth noting for this clone: Genes and germline come from the mouse. The CDR3 is cut off 1 residue early in the read; its end comes from the germline J gene. V and J are TRBV13-2 and TRBJ2-2, with 12 positions matching TRBD2. The trim removed 2 bases at V and 6 bases at J, leaving 5 bases unmatched. Germline lookup yields CDR1 NNHNN and CDR2 SYGAGS (reference sequence). This CDR3 is built from 16 residues. Partial CDR3 DNA: TGTGCCAGCGGTGAAGGACTGGGGGGGGCTCCCGGGCAGCTCTAC. It encodes CASGEGLGGAPGQLY. Given in full, the CDR3 is CASGEGLGGAPGQLYF.

To note about this clone: The listed genes are named as in mouse. The read is 1 residue too short to cover the CDR3 end, so that end is filled in from the germline J gene. The chain employs TRBV15 and TRBJ1-1; no definite D call. Germline V gene data show CDR1 as SGHND and CDR2 as FRSKSL. Between the trimmed V and J ends, which lost 1 base and 0 bases, there was a span of 6 bases. The CDR3 consists of 14 residues. The CDR3 DNA, read in part, is TGTGCCAGCAGTTTAGGGCAAGCAAACACAGAAGTCTTC. This codes for CASSLGQANTEVF. The entire CDR3 reads CASSLGQANTEVFF.

A word on this clone: Mouse gene names apply. The sequence runs out 1 residue before the end of the CDR3; the remainder is reconstructed from the germline J gene. The chain joins TRBV26 to TRBJ1-2; D possibly corresponds to TRBD1 (6 bases). Trimming stripped 3 bases from V and 0 bases from J, with 11 bases between. In germline, CDR1 is KGHPV, CDR2 FQNQEV (reference sequence). The CDR3 loop spans 15 amino acids. Partial CDR3 DNA: TGTGCCAGCAGTCTCCCGGGACACTCAAACTCCGACTACACC. It is translated as CASSLPGHSNSDYT. The CDR3, in full, reads CASSLPGHSNSDYTF.

A word on this clone: Gene names are mouse gene names. From the germline J gene comes the end of the CDR3, since the read stops 1 residue before it. The V call is TRBV26, the J call TRBJ1-1; D may be TRBD1 (5 bases). CDR1 and CDR2 from the germline V gene are KGHPV and FQNQEV (reference sequence). V was pared by 0 bases and J by 6 bases, with 11 bases between. This CDR3 has 14 amino acids. The covered CDR3 bases are TGTGCCAGCAGTCTGTCGATGAGGGGCCCAGAAGTCTTC. Translation gives CASSLSMRGPEVF. The entire CDR3 reads CASSLSMRGPEVFF.

This clone occurred a few times. Each gene name is a mouse one. CDR3 DNA (partial): TGTGCCAGCAGCTTAGAACAGAACCAGGCTCCGCTT. Encoded protein: CASSLEQNQAPL. The full-length CDR3 reads as CASSLEQNQAPLF. The rearrangement links TRBV3 to TRBJ1-5; D is uncertain. The missing CDR3 end, 1 residue past where the read stops, is filled in from the germline J gene. Germline CDR1 and CDR2: SNHLY and FYNGKV (reference sequence). Trimming took 1 base from V and 4 from J, leaving 5 bases between them. The CDR3 has 13 amino acids.

On this clone: Gene names and germline match the mouse. The observed sequence ends 1 residue before the CDR3 terminus, with the missing tail filled in from the germline J gene. V usage is TRBV26 and J usage is TRBJ1-2, with TRBD1 matching over 8 bases. CDR3 size: 13 residues. Germline V gene sequence: CDR1 KGHPV, CDR2 FQNQEV (reference sequence). The V gene end was trimmed by 7 bases and the J gene end by 2 bases; junction bases not matched to a gene: 3. The sequenced CDR3 bases are TGTGCCAGCATTAGGACAGGGAACTCCGACTACACC. It codes for CASIRTGNSDYT. The full CDR3 sequence reads CASIRTGNSDYTF. Full variable domain (remainder filled in from reference TRBV26 and TRBJ1-2): NSKVIQTPRYLVKGQGQKAKMRCIPEKGHPVVFWYQQNKNNEFKFLINFQNQEVLQQIDMTEKRFSAECPSNSPCSLEIQSSEAGDSALYLCASIRTGNSDYTFGSGTRLLVI.

This clone appeared a few times. All gene names here are mouse names. The sequenced fragment ends 1 residue before the CDR3 boundary, so the rest is inferred from the germline J gene. V and J are TRBV3 and TRBJ2-1; 7 bases fit TRBD2. V was pared by 5 bases and J by 3 bases, with 7 bases of the junction left unmatched. This CDR3 has 15 residues. Germline V gene lookup returns CDR1 SNHLY and CDR2 FYNGKV (reference sequence). CDR3: CASSLHWGTYAEQFF. Partial CDR3 DNA: TGTGCCAGCAGCCTCCACTGGGGTACCTATGCTGAGCAGTTC.

By share, this clone counts as medium-sized. Any gene name here is a mouse gene name. Coverage ceases 1 residue before the CDR3 finishes, and the germline J gene fills in the end. The chain links TRBV13-2 to TRBJ2-7; 9 nucleotides agree with TRBD1. Germline values: CDR1 NNHNN, CDR2 SYGAGS (reference sequence). The CDR3 has 12 amino acids. The J segment lost 6 bases and the V segment lost 2 bases, leaving 0 bases of the junction unmatched. The DNA read from the CDR3 is TGTGCCAGCGGTGAGACAGGGGGTGAACAGTAC. As protein: CASGETGGEQY. The whole CDR3 sequence is CASGETGGEQYF.

In regard to this clone: Germline and genes here are mouse. The CDR3 extends 1 residue past the end of the read, so its final part is completed from the germline J gene. The V gene is TRBV24, the J gene TRBJ2-5, with a weak D call TRBD1 (5 bases). The germline V and J ends were trimmed by 0 bases and 4 bases, with 8 bases remaining between them. CDR3 size: 14 residues. In germline, CDR1 is KGHTA, CDR2 FRNEEI. CDR3 amino acids: CASSLYQGEDTQYF. CDR3 bases read: TGTGCCAGCAGTCTGTACCAGGGAGAAGACACCCAGTAC.

A few counts support this clone. Germline and genes here are mouse. The read ends 1 residue early relative to the CDR3; the germline J gene fills the gap. The chain recombines TRBV15 with TRBJ2-7; 11 bases map to TRBD2. CDR1 and CDR2 from the germline V gene are SGHND and FRSKSL. The J segment lost 3 bases and the V segment lost 5 bases, leaving 6 bases of the junction unmatched. The CDR3 runs 15 residues. CDR3 bases read: TGTGCCAGCAGTGCTCGACTGGGGGGGGGCTATGAACAGTAC. Translated, it gives CASSARLGGGYEQY. The whole CDR3 sequence reads CASSARLGGGYEQYF.

Notes on this clone: Genes here carry mouse names. The read ends 1 residue early relative to the CDR3; the germline J gene fills the gap. The chain employs TRBV26 and TRBJ2-5; 9 bases are shared with TRBD2. Germline V gives CDR1 KGHPV, CDR2 FQNQEV (reference sequence). CDR3 length: 16 residues. Trimming removed 3 bases from V and 0 bases from J; junction bases left unmatched: 4. The CDR3 bases that were read are TGTGCCAGCAGTCTTCGACTGGGGGATAACCAAGACACCCAGTAC. Its protein product is CASSLRLGDNQDTQY. The full CDR3 is CASSLRLGDNQDTQYF.

This clone was detected only once. The gene symbols are mouse symbols. The CDR3 end is not reached by the read, which stops 1 residue before it; the germline J gene fills it in. The chain combines TRBV3 with TRBJ2-1, with D possibly being TRBD1 (6 bases). The CDR3 contains 14 residues. CDR1 and CDR2 from the germline V gene are SNHLY and FYNGKV (reference sequence). Trimming stripped 5 bases from V and 3 bases from J, with 11 bases between. The CDR3 loop is CASSGRDIYAEQFF. CDR3 DNA (partial): TGTGCCAGCAGCGGCCGGGACATCTATGCTGAGCAGTTC.

About this clone: Mouse germline and gene names are used. The CDR3 end is not reached by the read, which stops 1 residue before it; the germline J gene fills it in. The chain recombines TRBV26 with TRBJ2-4; no reliable D call. The CDR3 has 11 amino acids. Germline CDR1 reads KGHPV; CDR2 reads FQNQEV (reference sequence). Trimming took 6 bases from V and 1 from J, leaving 2 bases between them. CDR3 DNA (partial): TGTGCCAGCAGACGTCAAAACACCTTGTAC. Its protein product is CASRRQNTLY. The entire CDR3 protein reads CASRRQNTLYF. The full variable domain, in which reference TRBV26 and TRBJ2-4 provide the parts outside the CDR3, is NSKVIQTPRYLVKGQGQKAKMRCIPEKGHPVVFWYQQNKNNEFKFLINFQNQEVLQQIDMTEKRFSAECPSNSPCSLEIQSSEAGDSALYLCASRRQNTLYFGAGTRLSVL.

This clone rates as medium-sized (0.01 to 0.1%). Gene names follow the mouse nomenclature. The CDR3 end lies 1 residue beyond the end of the read and is filled in from the germline J gene. The V and J genes are TRBV13-1 and TRBJ2-7; 8 bases are shared with TRBD1. The germline V gene has CDR1 NSHNY and CDR2 SYGAGN. The CDR3 runs to 16 residues. V lost 0 bases and J lost 0; bases outside the gene matches: 5. The chain's CDR3 is CASSDAAGGISYEQYF. The DNA read from the CDR3 is TGTGCCAGCAGTGATGCTGCAGGGGGCATCTCCTATGAACAGTAC.

Note on this clone: Gene names denote mouse genes. The CDR3 end is not reached by the read, which stops 1 residue before it; the germline J gene fills it in. The sample contains more than one DNA sequence encoding this CDR3. The rearrangement links TRBV26 to TRBJ1-3; D is undetermined. Trimming pared 3 bases from V and 0 bases from J, leaving 6 bases between. The germline V gene has CDR1 KGHPV and CDR2 FQNQEV (reference sequence). The CDR3 spans 14 residues. The DNA read from the CDR3 is TGTGCCAGCAGTCTAACAGATTCTGGAAATACGCTCTAT. It is translated as CASSLTDSGNTLY. The CDR3 reads in full as CASSLTDSGNTLYF.

The sample holds a few counts of this clone. Gene names and germline refer to mouse. The read terminates 1 residue before the CDR3 end, so the remaining end is supplied by the germline J gene. The gene calls are TRBV15 and TRBJ2-7, with 10 bases lining up with TRBD1. In germline, CDR1 is SGHND, CDR2 FRSKSL. The ends lost 6 bases at V and 6 bases at J; junction bases unmatched: 5. The CDR3 is 13 residues long. CDR3 amino acids: CASSQGTGAEQYF. CDR3 bases read: TGTGCCAGCAGCCAGGGGACAGGGGCTGAACAGTAC.

Points on this clone: Gene names follow the mouse nomenclature. The CDR3 extends 1 residue past the end of the read, so its final part is completed from the germline J gene. The chain carries TRBV16 and TRBJ1-1, with no clear D. The CDR3 runs 13 residues. Germline values: CDR1 SGHSA, CDR2 FRNQAP. V lost 0 bases, J lost 5 bases, and 7 bases lay in between. The CDR3 is CASSLDSHTEVFF. The covered CDR3 bases are TGTGCAAGCAGCTTAGATTCCCATACAGAAGTCTTC.

Remarks on this clone: Germline and genes here are mouse. The read ends 1 residue early relative to the CDR3; the germline J gene fills the gap. V usage is TRBV26 and J usage is TRBJ1-2; 8 nucleotides line up with TRBD1. Losses at the gene ends were 3 bases for V and 4 bases for J; bases not matched to a gene: 4. Germline CDR1 is KGHPV and CDR2 is FQNQEV (reference sequence). The CDR3 is made up of 14 amino acids. CDR3 loop: CASSLTGGTSDYTF. The part of the CDR3 DNA that was read is TGTGCCAGCAGTCTAACAGGGGGAACCTCCGACTACACC. Based on the CDR3 plus reference TRBV26 and TRBJ1-2, the full variable domain is NSKVIQTPRYLVKGQGQKAKMRCIPEKGHPVVFWYQQNKNNEFKFLINFQNQEVLQQIDMTEKRFSAECPSNSPCSLEIQSSEAGDSALYLCASSLTGGTSDYTFGSGTRLLVI.

About this clone: The listed genes are named as in mouse. The CDR3 end is not reached by the read, which stops 1 residue before it; the germline J gene fills it in. Other nucleotide sequences in the sample specify the same CDR3. V is TRBV26 and J is TRBJ1-6; 7 bases are shared with TRBD1. TRBJ1-6 is marked as an open reading frame, function uncertain. Losses at the gene ends were 6 bases for V and 4 bases for J; bases not matched to a gene: 3. CDR3 length: 14 amino acids. Per the germline V gene, CDR1 is KGHPV and CDR2 is FQNQEV (reference sequence). The CDR3 spells CASSPGQYNSPLYF. CDR3 DNA (partial): TGTGCCAGCAGCCCGGGACAGTATAATTCGCCCCTCTAC.

The sample holds a few counts of this clone. Mouse gene names apply. The CDR3 extends 1 residue past the end of the read, so its final part is completed from the germline J gene. This rearrangement joins TRBV26 to TRBJ1-3; D not certain. This CDR3 is built from 12 residues. V lost 3 bases and J 4 bases, leaving 4 bases between the germline ends. From germline, CDR1 is KGHPV and CDR2 FQNQEV (reference sequence). CDR3 DNA, as far as it was read: TGTGCCAGCAGTCTAGACGGAAATACGCTCTAT. Translating gives CASSLDGNTLY. The whole CDR3 protein is CASSLDGNTLYF.

This clone is judged medium-sized. The genes and germline here are from mouse. The CDR3 goes on 1 residue after the read ends, and that part is filled in from the germline J gene. The gene calls are TRBV12-1 and TRBJ1-4, with D perhaps TRBD1 (6 bases). Germline V gene sequence: CDR1 SGHSN, CDR2 HYEKVE. Trimming removed 1 base at V and 0 bases at J, with 14 bases between. This CDR3 contains 17 residues. CDR3 amino acids: CASSLFGTSFSNERLFF. CDR3 DNA, as far as it was read: TGTGCCAGCTCTCTGTTTGGGACATCCTTTTCCAACGAAAGATTATTT.